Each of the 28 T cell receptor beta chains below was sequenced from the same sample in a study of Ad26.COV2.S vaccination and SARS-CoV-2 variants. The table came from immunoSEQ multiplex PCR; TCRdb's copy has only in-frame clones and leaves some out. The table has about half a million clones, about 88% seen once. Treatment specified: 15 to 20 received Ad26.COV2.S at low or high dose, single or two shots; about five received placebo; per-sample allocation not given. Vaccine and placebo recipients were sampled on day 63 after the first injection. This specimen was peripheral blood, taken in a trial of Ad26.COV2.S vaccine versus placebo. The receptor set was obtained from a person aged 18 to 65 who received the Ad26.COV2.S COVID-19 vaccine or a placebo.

CDR3 bases: TGCGCCAGCAGCTTGGAGTTGGCGGTGGATAATTCACCCCTCCACTTT. It specifies CASSLELAVDNSPLHF. This chain links TRBV5-1 with TRBJ1-6; no clear D gene. V lost 0 bases and J 5 bases, leaving 12 bases between the germline ends. The germline CDR1 and CDR2 sequences are SGHRS and YFSETQ. The length of the CDR3 is 16 residues.

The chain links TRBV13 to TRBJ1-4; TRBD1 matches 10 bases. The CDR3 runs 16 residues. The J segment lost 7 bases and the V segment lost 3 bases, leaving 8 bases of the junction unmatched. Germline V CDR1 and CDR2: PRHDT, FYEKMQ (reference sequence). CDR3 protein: CASSLGGTGVREKLFF. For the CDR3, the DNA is TGTGCCAGCAGCTTGGGCGGGACAGGGGTACGTGAAAAACTGTTTTTT.

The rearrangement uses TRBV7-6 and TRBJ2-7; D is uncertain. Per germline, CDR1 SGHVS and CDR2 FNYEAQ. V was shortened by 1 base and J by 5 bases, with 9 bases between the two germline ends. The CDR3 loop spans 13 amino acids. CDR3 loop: CASSLGAWDEQYF. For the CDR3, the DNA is TGTGCCAGCAGCTTAGGTGCCTGGGACGAGCAGTACTTC. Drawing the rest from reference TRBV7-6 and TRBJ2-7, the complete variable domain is GAGVSQSPRYKVTKRGQDVALRCDPISGHVSLYWYRQALGQGPEFLTYFNYEAQQDKSGLPNDRFSAERPEGSISTLTIQRTEQRDSAMYRCASSLGAWDEQYFGPGTRLTVT.

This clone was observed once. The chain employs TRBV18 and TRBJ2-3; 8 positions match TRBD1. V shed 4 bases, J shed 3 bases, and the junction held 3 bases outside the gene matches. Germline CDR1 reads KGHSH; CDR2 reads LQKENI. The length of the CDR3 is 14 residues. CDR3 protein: CASSRGQGTDTQYF. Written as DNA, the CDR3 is TGTGCCAGCTCACGCGGACAGGGTACAGATACGCAGTATTTT.

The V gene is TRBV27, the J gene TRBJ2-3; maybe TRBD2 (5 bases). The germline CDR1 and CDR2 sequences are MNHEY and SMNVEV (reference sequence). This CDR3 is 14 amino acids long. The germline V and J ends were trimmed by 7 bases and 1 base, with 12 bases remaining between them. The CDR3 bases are TGTGCCAGCACCCCTCGGGGTGGCACAGATACGCAGTATTTT. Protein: CASTPRGGTDTQYF.

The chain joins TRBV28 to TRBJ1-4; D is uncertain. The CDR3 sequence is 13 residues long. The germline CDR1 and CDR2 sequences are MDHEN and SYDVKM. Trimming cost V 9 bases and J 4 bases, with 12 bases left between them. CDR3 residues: CASARSDNEKLFF. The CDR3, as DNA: TGTGCCAGTGCTAGGTCGGATAATGAAAAACTGTTTTTT.

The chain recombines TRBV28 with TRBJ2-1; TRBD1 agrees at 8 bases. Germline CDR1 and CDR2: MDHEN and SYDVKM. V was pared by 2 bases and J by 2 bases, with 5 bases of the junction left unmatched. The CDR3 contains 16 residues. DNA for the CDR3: TGTGCCAGCAGTTTAGGAGGGGGACAGGCCTACAATGAGCAGTTCTTC. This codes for CASSLGGGQAYNEQFF.

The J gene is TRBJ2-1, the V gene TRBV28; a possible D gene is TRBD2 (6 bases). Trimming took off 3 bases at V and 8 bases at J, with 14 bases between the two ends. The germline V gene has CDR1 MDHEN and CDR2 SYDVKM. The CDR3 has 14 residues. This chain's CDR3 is CASSFRGIGDEQFF. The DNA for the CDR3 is TGTGCCAGCAGTTTCCGCGGGATAGGTGATGAGCAGTTCTTC.

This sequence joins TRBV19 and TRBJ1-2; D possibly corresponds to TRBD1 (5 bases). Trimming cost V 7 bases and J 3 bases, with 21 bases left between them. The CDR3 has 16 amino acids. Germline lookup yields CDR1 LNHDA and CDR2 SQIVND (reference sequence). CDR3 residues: CASMRGLGPGDYGYTF. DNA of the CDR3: TGTGCCAGTATGAGGGGCCTAGGGCCTGGGGACTATGGCTACACCTTC.

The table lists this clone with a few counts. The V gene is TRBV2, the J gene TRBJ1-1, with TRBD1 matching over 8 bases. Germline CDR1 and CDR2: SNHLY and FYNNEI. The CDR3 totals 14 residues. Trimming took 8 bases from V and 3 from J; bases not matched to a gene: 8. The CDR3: CASGNDRGYTEAFF. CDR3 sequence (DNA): TGTGCCAGCGGGAACGACAGGGGCTACACTGAAGCTTTCTTT.

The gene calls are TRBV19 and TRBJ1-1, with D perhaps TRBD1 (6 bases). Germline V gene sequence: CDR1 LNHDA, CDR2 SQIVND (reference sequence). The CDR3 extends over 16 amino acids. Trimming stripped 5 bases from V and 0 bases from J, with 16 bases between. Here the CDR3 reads CASSDPGGDMNTEAFF. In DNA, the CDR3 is TGTGCCAGTAGTGACCCGGGGGGGGACATGAACACTGAAGCTTTCTTT.

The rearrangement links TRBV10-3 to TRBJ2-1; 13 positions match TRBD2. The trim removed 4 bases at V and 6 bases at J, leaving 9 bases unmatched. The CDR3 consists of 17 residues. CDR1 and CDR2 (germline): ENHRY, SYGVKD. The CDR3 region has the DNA TGTGCCATCAGTGCTCGGGGGACTAGCGGGATCTCCAATGAGCAGTTCTTC. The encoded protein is CAISARGTSGISNEQFF.

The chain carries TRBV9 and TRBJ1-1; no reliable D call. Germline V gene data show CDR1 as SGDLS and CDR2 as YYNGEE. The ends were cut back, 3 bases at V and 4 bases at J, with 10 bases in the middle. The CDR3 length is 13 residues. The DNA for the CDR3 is TGTGCCAGCAGCGCCAAGGGTGGCACTGAAGCTTTCTTT. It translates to CASSAKGGTEAFF.

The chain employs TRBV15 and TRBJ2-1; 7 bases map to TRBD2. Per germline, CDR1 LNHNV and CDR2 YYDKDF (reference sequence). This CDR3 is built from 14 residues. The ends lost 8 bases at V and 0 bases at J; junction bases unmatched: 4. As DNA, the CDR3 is TGTGCCACCCGCCGGGAGGTCTCCTACAATGAGCAGTTCTTC. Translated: CATRREVSYNEQFF.

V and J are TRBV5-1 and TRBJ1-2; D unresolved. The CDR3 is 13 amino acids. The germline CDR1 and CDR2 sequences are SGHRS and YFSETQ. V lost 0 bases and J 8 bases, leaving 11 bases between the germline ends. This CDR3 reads CASSLEGRSGYTF. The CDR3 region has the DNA TGCGCCAGCAGCTTGGAAGGCCGGTCGGGCTACACCTTC. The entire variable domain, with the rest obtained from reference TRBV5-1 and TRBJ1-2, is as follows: KAGVTQTPRYLIKTRGQQVTLSCSPISGHRSVSWYQQTPGQGLQFLFEYFSETQRNKGNFPGRFSGRQFSNSRSEMNVSTLELGDSALYLCASSLEGRSGYTFGSGTRLTVV.

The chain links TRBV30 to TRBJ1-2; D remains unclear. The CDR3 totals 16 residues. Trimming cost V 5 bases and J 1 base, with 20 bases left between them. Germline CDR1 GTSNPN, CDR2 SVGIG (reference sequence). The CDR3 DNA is TGTGCCTGGCGGCCCGGGCGCGGCCTGAGTAACTATGGCTACACCTTC. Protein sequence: CAWRPGRGLSNYGYTF.

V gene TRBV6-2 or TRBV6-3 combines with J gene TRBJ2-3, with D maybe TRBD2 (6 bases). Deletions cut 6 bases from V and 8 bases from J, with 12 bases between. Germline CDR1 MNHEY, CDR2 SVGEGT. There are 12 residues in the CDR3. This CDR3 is CASSGGGGTQYF. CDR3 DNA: TGTGCCAGCAGCGGGGGTGGGGGTACGCAGTATTTT.

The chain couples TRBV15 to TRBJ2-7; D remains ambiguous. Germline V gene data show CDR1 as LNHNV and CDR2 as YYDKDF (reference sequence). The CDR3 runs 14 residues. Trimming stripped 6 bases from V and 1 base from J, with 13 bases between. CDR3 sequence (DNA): TGTGCCACCAGTCTAACCGGGCCGTCCTACGAGCAGTACTTC. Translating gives CATSLTGPSYEQYF.

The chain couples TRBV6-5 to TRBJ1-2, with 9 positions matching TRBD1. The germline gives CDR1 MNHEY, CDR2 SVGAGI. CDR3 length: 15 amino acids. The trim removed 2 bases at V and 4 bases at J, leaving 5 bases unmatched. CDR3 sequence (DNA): TGTGCCAGCAGTTACGACACAGGGGGCGGCTATGGCTACACCTTC. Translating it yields CASSYDTGGGYGYTF.

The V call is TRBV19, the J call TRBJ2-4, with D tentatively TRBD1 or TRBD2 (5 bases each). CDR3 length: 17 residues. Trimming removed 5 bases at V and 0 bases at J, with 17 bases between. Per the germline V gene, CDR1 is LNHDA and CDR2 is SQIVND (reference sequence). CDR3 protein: CASSVDTTGGAKNIQYF. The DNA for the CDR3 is TGTGCCAGTAGTGTGGACACTACCGGAGGAGCCAAAAACATTCAGTACTTC. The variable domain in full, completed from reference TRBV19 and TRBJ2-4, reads DGGITQSPKYLFRKEGQNVTLSCEQNLNHDAMYWYRQDPGQGLRLIYYSQIVNDFQKGDIAEGYSVSREKKESFPLTVTSAQKNPTAFYLCASSVDTTGGAKNIQYFGAGTRLSVL.

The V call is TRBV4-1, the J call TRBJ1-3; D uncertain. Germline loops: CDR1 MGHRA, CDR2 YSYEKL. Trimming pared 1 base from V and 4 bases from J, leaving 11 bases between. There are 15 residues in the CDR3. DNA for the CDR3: TGCGCCAGCAGCCAAGTTTGGGGAATCGGAAACACCATATATTTT. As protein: CASSQVWGIGNTIYF.

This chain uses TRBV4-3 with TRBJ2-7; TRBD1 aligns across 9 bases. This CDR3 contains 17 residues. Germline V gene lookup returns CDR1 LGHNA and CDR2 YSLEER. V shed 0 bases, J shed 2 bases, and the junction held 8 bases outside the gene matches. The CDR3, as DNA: TGCGCCAGCAGCCAAGATTCGTGGGACAGGGAACCCTACGAGCAGTACTTC. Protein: CASSQDSWDREPYEQYF.

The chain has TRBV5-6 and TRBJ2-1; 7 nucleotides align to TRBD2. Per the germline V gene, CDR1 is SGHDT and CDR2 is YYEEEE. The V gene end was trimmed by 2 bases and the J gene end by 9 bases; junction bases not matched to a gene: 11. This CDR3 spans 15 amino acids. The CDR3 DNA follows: TGTGCCAGCAGCTTAGTCGCGGCGGGGGTCCCTGAGCAGTTCTTC. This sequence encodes CASSLVAAGVPEQFF.

CDR3 region: CASSRDHNEQFF. The DNA for the CDR3 is TGTGCCAGCAGCAGGGACCACAATGAGCAGTTCTTC. The genes are TRBV11-2 and TRBJ2-1, with D perhaps being TRBD1 or TRBD2 (5 bases each). CDR3 length: 12 amino acids. The germline V and J ends were trimmed by 5 bases and 5 bases, with 7 bases remaining between them. CDR1 is SGHAT, CDR2 FQNNGV, per germline.

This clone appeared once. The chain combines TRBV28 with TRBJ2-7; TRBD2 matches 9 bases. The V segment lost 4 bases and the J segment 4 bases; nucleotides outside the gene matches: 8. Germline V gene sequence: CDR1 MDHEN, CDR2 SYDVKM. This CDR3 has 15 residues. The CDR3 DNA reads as TGTGCCAGCAGTTCGGCTAGCGGGATTGGGTACGAGCAGTACTTC. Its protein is CASSSASGIGYEQYF.

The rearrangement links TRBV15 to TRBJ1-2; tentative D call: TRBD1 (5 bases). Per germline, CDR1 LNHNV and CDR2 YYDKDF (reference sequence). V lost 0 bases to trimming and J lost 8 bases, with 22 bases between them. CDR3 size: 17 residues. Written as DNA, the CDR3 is TGTGCCACCAGCAGAGATCCGGGGACTTCCATTCGTCGAGGCTACACCTTC. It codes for CATSRDPGTSIRRGYTF.

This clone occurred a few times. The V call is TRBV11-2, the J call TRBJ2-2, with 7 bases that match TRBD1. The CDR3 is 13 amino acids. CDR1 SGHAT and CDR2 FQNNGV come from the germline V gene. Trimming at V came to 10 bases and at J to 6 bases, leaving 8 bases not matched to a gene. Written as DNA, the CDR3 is TGTGCCACCCAACAGGGGTCCCCCGGGGAGCTGTTTTTT. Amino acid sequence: CATQQGSPGELFF.

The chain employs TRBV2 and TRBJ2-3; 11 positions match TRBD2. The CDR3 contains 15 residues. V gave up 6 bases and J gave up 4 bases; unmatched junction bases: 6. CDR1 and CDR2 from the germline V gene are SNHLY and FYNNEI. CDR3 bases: TGTGCCAGCAGGGCACTAGCGGGAGTGTCAGATACGCAGTATTTT. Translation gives CASRALAGVSDTQYF.